These T cell receptor beta chains were read from a single sample in a study of human T cells and chemical hapten exposure. TCRdb re-derived calls from the RACE reads in MiXCR, one entry per CDR3 protein. Of nearly 350,000 distinct CDR3 sequences listed, around 7% are singletons. Sequenced material: whole blood, taken in connection with sensitization to the hapten diphenylcyclopropenone (DPC). The receptors stem from a woman between 18 and 29 years old with alopecia areata. Some clones in this sample may be carry-over from other donors' samples. Both conserved end residues are part of each CDR3. The D gene is left open where the match is weak. Clone size is not always given. Where it is, it says once, few, many or a class for expanded clones.

clone size | D gene | J gene | V gene | CDR3 DNA | CDR3 protein
many | NA | TRBJ1-6 | TRBV6-5 | TGTGCCAGCAGTTACCGTCCGAGACTCGATAATTCACCCCTCCACTTT | CASSYRPRLDNSPLHF
few | TRBD1 | TRBJ1-6 | TRBV12-3/TRBV12-4 | TGTGCCAGCACCCACCGGGACAGGGCCTCACCCCTCCACTTT | CASTHRDRASPLHF
NA | NA | TRBJ2-3 | TRBV7-9 | TGTGCCAGCAGCCCACAATCACACCGCCAAGATACGCAGTATTTT | CASSPQSHRQDTQYF
few | TRBD1 | TRBJ2-7 | TRBV20-1 | TGCAGTGCTTACCGGGACAGGGGTTCCTACGAGCAGTACTTC | CSAYRDRGSYEQYF
many | TRBD1 | TRBJ2-6 | TRBV7-7 | TGTGCTAGCAGCCCGACAGGGCCCGGGGCCAACGTCCTGACTTTC | CASSPTGPGANVLTF
NA | TRBD2 | TRBJ2-3 | TRBV7-2 | TGTGCCAGCAGCTTAATGGGACTACCCCTCCGCGATACGCAGTATTTT | CASSLMGLPLRDTQYF
many | TRBD2 | TRBJ2-5 | TRBV5-4 | TGTGCCAGCAGCTTCGGTGGAGCGGGGGGGCTCCTCGGCGAAGAGACCCAGTACTTC | CASSFGGAGGLLGEETQYF
few | TRBD1 | TRBJ2-3 | TRBV4-1 | TGCGCCAGCAGCCATAAAGGACAGGGAAGATCAGATACGCAGTATTTT | CASSHKGQGRSDTQYF
few | NA | TRBJ2-3 | TRBV6-6 | TGTGCCAGCATTACCGGGACGGTGGGGTCAGATACGCAGTATTTT | CASITGTVGSDTQYF
NA | NA | TRBJ2-3 | TRBV28 | TGTGCCAGCAGTTTAATTGGGGGCCCAGGAGATACGCAGTATTTT | CASSLIGGPGDTQYF
NA | TRBD1 | TRBJ1-2 | TRBV7-3 | TGTGCCAGCAGCTCCGGACAGGGGGATGGCTACACCTTC | CASSSGQGDGYTF
NA | NA | TRBJ1-1 | TRBV12-3/TRBV12-4 | TGTGCCAGCAGTCGAGGTCATATGAACACTGAAGCTTTCTTT | CASSRGHMNTEAFF
NA | NA | TRBJ2-3 | TRBV12-3/TRBV12-4 | TGTGCCAGCAGTTTTGTGGATTCAGATACGCAGTATTTT | CASSFVDSDTQYF